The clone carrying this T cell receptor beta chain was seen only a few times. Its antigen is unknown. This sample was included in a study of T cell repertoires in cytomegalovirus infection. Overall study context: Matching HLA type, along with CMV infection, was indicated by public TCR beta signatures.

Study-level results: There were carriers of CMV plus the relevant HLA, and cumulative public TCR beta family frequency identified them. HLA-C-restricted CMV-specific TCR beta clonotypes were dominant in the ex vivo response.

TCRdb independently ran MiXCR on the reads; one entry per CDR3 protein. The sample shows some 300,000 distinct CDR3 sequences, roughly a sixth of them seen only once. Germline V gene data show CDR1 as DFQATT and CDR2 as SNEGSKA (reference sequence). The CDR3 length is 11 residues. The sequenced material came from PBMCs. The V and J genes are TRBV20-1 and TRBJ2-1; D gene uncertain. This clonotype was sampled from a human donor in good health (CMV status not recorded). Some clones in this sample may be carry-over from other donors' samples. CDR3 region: CIMSSRDEQFF. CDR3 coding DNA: TGCATAATGAGTTCCCGGGATGAGCAGTTCTTC.